This T cell receptor (beta chain) is from a study of blood T cell repertoires in COVID-19. Clones were sequenced by immunoSEQ multiplex PCR, and TCRdb holds only the in-frame ones, with some missing. Of roughly 70,000 clones listed, around 90% are singletons. The J segment lost 3 bases and the V segment lost 1 base, leaving 12 bases of the junction unmatched. CDR3 length: 18 amino acids. Per germline, CDR1 LGHNA and CDR2 YSLEER. The gene calls are TRBV4-3 and TRBJ2-3, with 8 bases lining up with TRBD2. Sequences were obtained from peripheral blood. The sequence came from a man aged 45-65 years with acute or convalescent COVID-19. This chain's CDR3 is CASSQGDFVAGWTDTQYF. The CDR3 DNA reads as TGCGCCAGCAGCCAAGGGGACTTCGTAGCGGGGTGGACAGATACGCAGTATTTT.